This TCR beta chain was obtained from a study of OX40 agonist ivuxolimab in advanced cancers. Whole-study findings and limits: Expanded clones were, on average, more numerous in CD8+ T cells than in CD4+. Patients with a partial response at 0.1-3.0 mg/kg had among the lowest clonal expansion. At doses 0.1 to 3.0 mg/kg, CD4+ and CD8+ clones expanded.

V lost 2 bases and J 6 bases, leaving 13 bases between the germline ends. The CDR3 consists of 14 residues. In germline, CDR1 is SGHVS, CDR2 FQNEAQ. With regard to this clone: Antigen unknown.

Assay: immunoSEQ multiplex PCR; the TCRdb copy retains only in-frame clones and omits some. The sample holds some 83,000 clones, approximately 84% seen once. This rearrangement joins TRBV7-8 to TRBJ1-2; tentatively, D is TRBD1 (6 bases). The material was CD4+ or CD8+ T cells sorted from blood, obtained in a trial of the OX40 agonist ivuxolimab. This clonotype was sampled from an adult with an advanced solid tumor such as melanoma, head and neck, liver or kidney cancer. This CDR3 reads CASSLSLGGHGYTF. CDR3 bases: TGTGCCAGCAGCTTATCCTTAGGGGGTCATGGCTACACCTTC.